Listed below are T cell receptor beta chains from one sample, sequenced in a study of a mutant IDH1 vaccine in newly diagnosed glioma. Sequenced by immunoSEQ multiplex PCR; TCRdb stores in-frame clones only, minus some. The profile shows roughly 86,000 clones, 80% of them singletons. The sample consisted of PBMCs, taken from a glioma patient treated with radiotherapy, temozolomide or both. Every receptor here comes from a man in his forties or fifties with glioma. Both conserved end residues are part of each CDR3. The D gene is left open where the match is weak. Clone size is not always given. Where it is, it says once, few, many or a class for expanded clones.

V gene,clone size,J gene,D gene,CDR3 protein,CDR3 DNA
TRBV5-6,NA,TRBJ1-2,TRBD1,CASSLGIDRASTLFYGYTF,TGTGCCAGCAGCTTGGGTATAGACAGGGCCTCTACCCTATTCTATGGCTACACCTTC
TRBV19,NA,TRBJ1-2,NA,CASSAPEQVRDYGYTF,TGTGCCAGTAGCGCACCGGAACAGGTTAGGGACTATGGCTACACCTTC
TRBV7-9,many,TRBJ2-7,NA,CASSKRDSYYEQYF,TGTGCCAGCAGCAAAAGGGACTCCTACTACGAGCAGTACTTC
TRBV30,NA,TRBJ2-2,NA,CAWSREWGKEELFF,TGTGCCTGGAGCCGTGAATGGGGGAAGGAGGAGCTGTTTTTT
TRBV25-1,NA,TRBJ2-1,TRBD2,CASRPWGGYNEQFF,TGTGCCAGCAGACCATGGGGGGGCTACAATGAGCAGTTCTTC
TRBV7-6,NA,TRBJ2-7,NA,CASSLAPETGRDEQYF,TGTGCCAGCAGCTTAGCCCCCGAGACAGGAAGGGACGAGCAGTACTTC
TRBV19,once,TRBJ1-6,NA,CASSIRKEILGGNSPLHF,TGTGCCAGTAGTATAAGGAAAGAGATACTCGGGGGTAATTCACCCCTCCACTTT
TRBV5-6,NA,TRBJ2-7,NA,CASSSYWDQGLAYEQYF,TGTGCCAGCAGCTCTTATTGGGATCAGGGTTTGGCCTACGAGCAGTACTTC
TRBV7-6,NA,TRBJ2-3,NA,CASSLLRQTTDTQYF,TGTGCCAGCAGCTTATTGCGACAGACCACAGATACGCAGTATTTT
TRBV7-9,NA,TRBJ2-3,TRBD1,CASSLTGVRDTQYF,TGTGCCAGCAGCTTGACAGGGGTTAGAGATACGCAGTATTTT
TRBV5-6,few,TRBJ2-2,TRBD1,CASSLDRGSTGELFF,TGTGCCAGCAGCTTGGACAGGGGATCCACCGGGGAGCTGTTTTTT
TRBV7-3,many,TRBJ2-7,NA,CASSLTTTSEQYF,TGTGCCAGCAGCTTAACGACTACCAGCGAGCAGTACTTC
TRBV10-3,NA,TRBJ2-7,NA,CAISESVGYEQYF,TGTGCCATCAGTGAGTCAGTAGGGTACGAGCAGTACTTC
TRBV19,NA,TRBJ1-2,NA,CASSPRRGAQAGYTF,TGTGCCAGTAGTCCCAGGAGGGGGGCTCAAGCCGGCTACACCTTC
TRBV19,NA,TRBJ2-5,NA,CASRREGTGQETQYF,TGTGCCAGTAGGAGAGAAGGGACTGGGCAAGAGACCCAGTACTTC
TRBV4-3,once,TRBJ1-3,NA,CASSQRSGNTIYF,TGCGCCAGCAGCCAACGTTCTGGAAACACCATATATTTT
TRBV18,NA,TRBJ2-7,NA,CASSPKQGYEQYF,TGTGCCAGCTCACCCAAACAGGGCTACGAGCAGTACTTC
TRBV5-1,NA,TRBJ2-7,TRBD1,CASSLTRTGPHEQYF,TGCGCCAGCAGCCTAACACGGACAGGGCCACACGAGCAGTACTTC
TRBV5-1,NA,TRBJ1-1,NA,CASNEGGTEAFF,TGCGCCAGCAATGAGGGGGGCACTGAAGCTTTCTTT
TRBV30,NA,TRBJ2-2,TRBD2,CAWRTRGGRYTGELFF,TGTGCCTGGAGAACTCGGGGCGGGAGGTACACCGGGGAGCTGTTTTTT
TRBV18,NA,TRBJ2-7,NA,CASSPQPSYEQYF,TGTGCCAGCTCACCACAACCATCCTACGAGCAGTACTTC
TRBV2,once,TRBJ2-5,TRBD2,CASRRTSGGKETQYF,TGTGCCAGCAGGAGGACTAGCGGTGGCAAAGAGACCCAGTACTTC
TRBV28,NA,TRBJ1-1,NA,CASSASGWDEAFF,TGTGCCAGCAGCGCTTCCGGTTGGGATGAAGCTTTCTTT
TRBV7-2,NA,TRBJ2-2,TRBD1,CASSSRTGHTGELFF,TGTGCCAGCAGCTCCCGGACAGGGCACACCGGGGAGCTGTTTTTT
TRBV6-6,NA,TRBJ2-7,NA,CASSPGGYYEQYF,TGTGCCAGCAGTCCTGGGGGTTACTACGAGCAGTACTTC
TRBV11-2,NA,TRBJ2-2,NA,CASSLRGGATGELFF,TGTGCCAGCAGCTTACGAGGGGGGGCTACCGGGGAGCTGTTTTTT
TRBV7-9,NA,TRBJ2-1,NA,CASSLGGGGWNEQFF,TGTGCCAGCAGCTTAGGTGGAGGGGGCTGGAATGAGCAGTTCTTC
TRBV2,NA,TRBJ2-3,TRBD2,CASSFRTSGGARDTQYF,TGTGCCAGCAGTTTTCGGACTAGCGGGGGGGCGAGGGATACGCAGTATTTT
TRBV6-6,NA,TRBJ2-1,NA,CASSPSAGILTNEQFF,TGTGCCAGCAGCCCCAGCGCCGGGATTTTAACCAATGAGCAGTTCTTC
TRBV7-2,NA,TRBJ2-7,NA,CASSLGGISYEQYF,TGTGCCAGCAGCTTAGGCGGGATCTCCTACGAGCAGTACTTC
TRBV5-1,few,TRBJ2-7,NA,CASSLGVYEQYF,TGCGCCAGCAGCTTGGGGGTCTACGAGCAGTACTTC